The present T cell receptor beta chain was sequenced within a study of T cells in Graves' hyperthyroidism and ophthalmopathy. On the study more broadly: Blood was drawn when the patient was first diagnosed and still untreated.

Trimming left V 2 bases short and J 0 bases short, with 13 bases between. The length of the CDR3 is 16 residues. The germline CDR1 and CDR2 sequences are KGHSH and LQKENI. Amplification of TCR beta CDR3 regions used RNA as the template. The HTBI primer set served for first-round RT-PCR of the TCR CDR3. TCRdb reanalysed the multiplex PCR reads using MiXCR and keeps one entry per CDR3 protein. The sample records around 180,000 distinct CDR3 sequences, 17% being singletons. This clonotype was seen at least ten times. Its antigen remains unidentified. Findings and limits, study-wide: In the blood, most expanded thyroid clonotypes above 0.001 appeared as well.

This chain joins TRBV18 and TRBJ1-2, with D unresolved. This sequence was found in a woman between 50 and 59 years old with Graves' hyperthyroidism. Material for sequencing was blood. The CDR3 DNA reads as TGTGCCAGCTCACCAAACCATAATAAAGCTAACTATGGCTACACCTTC. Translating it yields CASSPNHNKANYGYTF.